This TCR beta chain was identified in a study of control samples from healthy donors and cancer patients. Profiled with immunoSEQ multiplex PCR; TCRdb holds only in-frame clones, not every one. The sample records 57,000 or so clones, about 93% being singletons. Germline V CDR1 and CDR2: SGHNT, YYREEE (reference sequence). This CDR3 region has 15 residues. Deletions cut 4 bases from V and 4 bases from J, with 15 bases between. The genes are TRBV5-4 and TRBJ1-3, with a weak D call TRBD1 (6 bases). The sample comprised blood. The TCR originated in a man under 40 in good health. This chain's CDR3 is CASSPEGGHGNTIYF. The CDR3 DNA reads TGTGCCAGCAGCCCAGAGGGGGGGCACGGAAACACCATATATTTT.